Each of the 17 T cell receptor beta chains below was sequenced from the same sample in a study of blood T cell repertoires in COVID-19. TCRdb's copy holds only in-frame clones and misses some; the assay was immunoSEQ multiplex PCR. Among hundreds of thousands of clones, more than 85% were seen once, and the ten largest hold roughly 8%. The sequencing input was PBMCs or T cells enriched from blood (not recorded which). The source of these receptors is a woman aged 55 to 70 who had recovered from COVID-19.

A single count supports this clone. The gene calls are TRBV6-5 and TRBJ2-3; 8 bases fit TRBD2. The CDR3 consists of 13 residues. The germline CDR1 and CDR2 sequences are MNHEY and SVGAGI. V shed 7 bases and J 8 bases; nucleotides not matched to a gene: 8. The CDR3 bases are TGTGCCAGCAACCCGGAGCGGGGGAGTACGCAGTATTTT. Protein product: CASNPERGSTQYF.

The rearrangement joins TRBV23-1 to TRBJ2-7, with D unresolved. TRBV23-1 is sorted into the ORF group, with uncertain function. Trimming pared 4 bases from V and 2 bases from J, leaving 15 bases between. The CDR3 consists of 15 residues. CDR3 sequence (DNA): TGCGCCAGCAGTCTTGGGCACCTCCTGACCTACGAGCAGTACGTC. This encodes CASSLGHLLTYEQYV.

The rearrangement links TRBV3-1 (or the pseudogene TRBV3-2) to TRBJ1-6; D might be TRBD1 (6 bases). V lost 4 bases to trimming and J lost 7 bases, with 17 bases between them. The CDR3 loop spans 16 amino acids. Germline V gives CDR1 LGHDT, CDR2 YNNKEL (reference sequence). As DNA, the CDR3 is TGTGCCAGCAGCCGGCGAAAGACAGGACGAAATTCACCCCTCCACTTT. Translation gives CASSRRKTGRNSPLHF.

The chain employs TRBV3-1 (or the pseudogene TRBV3-2) and TRBJ1-2, with D hard to call. V lost 4 bases and J lost 2, with 20 bases in between. Germline V gene data show CDR1 as LGHDT and CDR2 as YNNKEL (reference sequence). There are 17 residues in the CDR3. In nucleotides, the CDR3 is TGTGCCAGCAGCCCAATAGACCTGGGCCGGCGAAACTATGGCTACACCTTC. Translation gives CASSPIDLGRRNYGYTF.

This clone was seen only once. V is TRBV28 and J is TRBJ1-1; 8 bases are a match to TRBD1. CDR1 and CDR2 (germline): MDHEN, SYDVKM. This CDR3 has 15 amino acids. J lost 1 base, V lost 2 bases, and 3 bases had no gene match. CDR3 sequence (DNA): TGTGCCAGCAGTTTACGGACAGGGAAGAACACTGAAGCTTTCTTT. Translated, it gives CASSLRTGKNTEAFF.

V and J are TRBV4-1 and TRBJ1-5, with D perhaps TRBD1 (6 bases). CDR3 length equals 16 residues. Germline CDR1 MGHRA, CDR2 YSYEKL. V dropped 5 bases and J dropped 1 base, with 15 bases sitting between them. DNA of the CDR3: TGCGCCAGCAGCTACCAACTGGGGGCGAGCAATCAGCCCCAGCATTTT. Translation gives CASSYQLGASNQPQHF.

The chain links TRBV4-1 to TRBJ1-4, with D tentatively TRBD1 (5 bases). Per the germline V gene, CDR1 is MGHRA and CDR2 is YSYEKL. Trimming took 3 bases from V and 14 from J, leaving 19 bases between them. CDR3 size: 14 residues. The CDR3 is CASSQGPSGGKLFF. The DNA of the CDR3 is TGCGCCAGCAGCCAGGGCCCTTCGGGGGGAAAGCTGTTTTTT.

The V and J genes are TRBV19 and TRBJ2-5; the match to TRBD1 covers 10 bases. Trimming removed 3 bases from V and 1 base from J; junction bases left unmatched: 14. Germline loops: CDR1 LNHDA, CDR2 SQIVND (reference sequence). CDR3 length: 19 residues. The CDR3: CASSMIFVTGTGAQETQYF. CDR3 nucleotides: TGTGCCAGTAGTATGATATTCGTTACGGGGACAGGGGCCCAAGAGACCCAGTACTTC.

The chain uses TRBV10-3 and TRBJ1-3; D is unclear. Trimming removed 11 bases at V and 4 bases at J, with 15 bases between. The CDR3 consists of 13 residues. Germline CDR1 and CDR2: ENHRY and SYGVKD. The CDR3 sequence: CASGSGSGNTIYF. In DNA form, the CDR3 reads TGTGCCTCGGGGTCCGGGTCGGGAAACACCATATATTTT.

This clone was detected only once. The same CDR3 is also encoded by other DNA sequences in this sample. The rearrangement uses TRBV5-1 and TRBJ2-3; a possible D gene is TRBD2 (5 bases). Trimming stripped 0 bases from V and 2 bases from J, with 7 bases between. The CDR3 extends over 14 amino acids. The germline V gene has CDR1 SGHRS and CDR2 YFSETQ. CDR3 nucleotides: TGCGCCAGCAGCTTGGGGACTTCCACAGATACGCAGTATTTT. Its protein product is CASSLGTSTDTQYF.

The chain is built from TRBV19 and TRBJ1-2; 10 nucleotides agree with TRBD1. This CDR3 has 14 residues. V lost 4 bases, J lost 6 bases, and 5 bases stayed unmatched. Germline V gene data show CDR1 as LNHDA and CDR2 as SQIVND (reference sequence). CDR3 in amino acids: CASSTGQGENGYTF. CDR3 DNA sequence: TGTGCCAGTAGTACCGGACAGGGGGAGAATGGCTACACCTTC.

This chain's CDR3 is CSVAMMRDTEAFF. The CDR3 DNA is TGCAGCGTTGCCATGATGCGGGACACTGAAGCTTTCTTT. The rearrangement links TRBV29-1 to TRBJ1-1; D gene uncertain. The V end lost 4 bases, the J end lost 3 bases, and 12 bases lay between the germline ends. This CDR3 comprises 13 residues. The germline gives CDR1 SQVTM, CDR2 ANQGSEA.

The chain combines TRBV5-6 with TRBJ2-1; no definite D call. V lost 0 bases and J 3 bases, leaving 10 bases between the germline ends. This CDR3 region has 15 residues. Per germline, CDR1 SGHDT and CDR2 YYEEEE. The CDR3 nucleotides are TGTGCCAGCAGCTTGGGGCAGAAAGTCTACAATGAGCAGTTCTTC. As protein: CASSLGQKVYNEQFF.

This chain links TRBV27 with TRBJ2-7; D is possibly TRBD1 (6 bases). Deletions cut 3 bases from V and 4 bases from J, with 10 bases between. Germline V CDR1 and CDR2: MNHEY, SMNVEV (reference sequence). The CDR3 sequence is 13 residues long. The chain's CDR3 is CASSFYQGYEQYF. The CDR3 DNA reads TGTGCCAGCAGTTTCTACCAGGGGTACGAGCAGTACTTC.

The V call is TRBV4-1, the J call TRBJ2-3, with 8 bases matching TRBD1. The CDR3 loop spans 15 amino acids. Trimming cost V 4 bases and J 4 bases; bases outside gene matches: 7. Looked up from germline, CDR1 is MGHRA and CDR2 is YSYEKL. The CDR3 region is CASSRGTGPADTQYF. The CDR3 bases are TGCGCCAGCAGCCGCGGGACAGGCCCCGCAGATACGCAGTATTTT.

The J gene is TRBJ2-1, the V gene TRBV23-1; the match to TRBD1 covers 9 bases. TRBV23-1 is placed among ORFs of uncertain function. CDR3 length: 14 residues. With 9 bases clipped from V and 5 bases from J, the junction kept 8 bases outside the gene matches. Written as DNA, the CDR3 is TGCGCCAGTACGACAGGGGGGGTTCACAATGAGCAGTTCTTC. Residues: CASTTGGVHNEQFF.

The chain has TRBV6-2 or TRBV6-3 and TRBJ1-2; 9 bases align to TRBD1. This CDR3 has 15 residues. The germline CDR1 and CDR2 sequences are MNHEY and SVGEGT. V dropped 4 bases and J dropped 4; count of bases not matched to a gene: 7. In nucleotides, the CDR3 is TGTGCCAGCAGTTCCCATTCGACAGGGGGCTATGGCTACACCTTC. Amino acids: CASSSHSTGGYGYTF.